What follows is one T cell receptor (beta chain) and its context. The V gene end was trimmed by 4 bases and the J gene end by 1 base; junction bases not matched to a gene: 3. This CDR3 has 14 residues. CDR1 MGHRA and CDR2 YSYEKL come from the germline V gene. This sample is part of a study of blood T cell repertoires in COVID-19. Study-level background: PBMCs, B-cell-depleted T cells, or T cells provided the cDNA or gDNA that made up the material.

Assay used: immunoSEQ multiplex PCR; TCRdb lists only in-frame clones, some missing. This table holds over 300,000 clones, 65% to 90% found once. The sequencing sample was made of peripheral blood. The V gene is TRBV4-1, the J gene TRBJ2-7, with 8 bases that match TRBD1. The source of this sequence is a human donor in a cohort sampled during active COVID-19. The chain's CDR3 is CASSPRTGSYEQYF. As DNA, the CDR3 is TGCGCCAGCAGCCCTCGGACAGGGTCCTACGAGCAGTACTTC.